This entry is about one TCR beta chain. V shed 6 bases, J shed 6 bases, and the junction held 9 bases outside the gene matches. Germline V gives CDR1 SGHTA, CDR2 FQGNSA. The CDR3 has 15 amino acids. This specimen belongs to a study of blood T cell repertoires in COVID-19. Data came from immunoSEQ multiplex PCR; TCRdb stores just in-frame clones and leaves some out. The sample includes some 16,000 clones, approximately 80% of them seen just once. The clonotype was recovered from a man older than 75 with active COVID-19. Sequencing input: peripheral blood. The J gene is TRBJ2-5, the V gene TRBV7-2; TRBD1 aligns across 11 bases. CDR3 sequence reads: CASSLTGTGGKTQYF. For the CDR3, the DNA is TGTGCCAGCAGTCTAACCGGGACAGGGGGAAAGACCCAGTACTTC. The whole variable domain, remainder taken from reference TRBV7-2 and TRBJ2-5, is GAGVSQSPSNKVTEKGKDVELRCDPISGHTALYWYRQSLGQGLEFLIYFQGNSAPDKSGLPSDRFSAERTGGSVSTLTIQRTQQEDSAVYLCASSLTGTGGKTQYFGPGTRLLVL.